This T cell receptor beta chain was obtained from a study of blood T cell repertoires in COVID-19. As for the study in general: The United States, Italy and Spain were the sources of the acute and convalescent COVID-19 samples.

Using immunoSEQ multiplex PCR, the repertoire was profiled, and TCRdb retains in-frame clones only, with some absent. This repertoire shows over 300,000 clones, around 87% found once; its top ten account for around 7%. Germline CDR1 MDHEN, CDR2 SYDVKM. Trimming cost V 5 bases and J 8 bases; bases outside gene matches: 9. The CDR3 sequence is 15 residues long. The TCR comes from a man aged 18 to 30 with active or convalescent COVID-19. The material sequenced was peripheral blood. This chain joins TRBV28 and TRBJ2-1; TRBD2 aligns across 10 bases. CDR3 nucleotides: TGTGCCAGCAGTCCGAGCGGGAGGGCCTTCCATGAGCAGTTCTTC. Residues: CASSPSGRAFHEQFF.